These T cell receptor beta chains were read from a single sample in a study of T cell responses to AZD1222 COVID-19 vaccine. Data came from immunoSEQ multiplex PCR; TCRdb stores just in-frame clones and leaves some out. The sample lists some 150,000 clones; approximately 95% were seen once. Sequences were derived from peripheral blood, sampled on day 0 of MenACWY control vaccination. The receptor source for this set is an adult in good health. Both conserved end residues are part of each CDR3. Fields, in order: V gene, D gene, J gene, clone size, CDR3 protein, CDR3 DNA. D genes are given only for firm matches. Size values are once, few and many counts, or a class for expanded clones, and some rows have none.

TRBV2	NA	TRBJ2-7	NA	CAGQTRTYEQYF	TGTGCCGGTCAAACACGTACCTACGAGCAGTACTTC
TRBV7-2	NA	TRBJ1-1	NA	CASSLAAGPLSEAFF	TGTGCCAGCAGCTTGGCCGCGGGACCGCTCAGCGAAGCTTTCTTT
TRBV20-1	NA	TRBJ1-1	NA	CSALASGAF	TGCAGTGCTCTCGCCTCCGGGGCGTTT
TRBV5-1	NA	TRBJ2-5	NA	CASSRSLQEETQYF	TGCGCCAGCAGCCGGTCTTTACAAGAAGAGACCCAGTACTTC
TRBV9	NA	TRBJ2-6	NA	CATSRDNSGANVLTF	TGTGCCACCTCTAGGGACAACTCTGGGGCCAACGTCCTGACTTTC
TRBV7-3	TRBD2	TRBJ2-7	few	CASSLAGGPYEQYF	TGTGCCAGCAGCTTAGCGGGAGGGCCCTACGAGCAGTACTTC
TRBV29-1	TRBD1	TRBJ1-2	NA	CSVEGQGKGANYGYTF	TGCAGCGTTGAGGGACAGGGGAAGGGTGCTAACTATGGCTACACCTTC
TRBV5-4	NA	TRBJ1-2	NA	CASSLEAVYGYTF	TGTGCCAGCAGCTTGGAGGCAGTCTATGGCTACACCTTC
TRBV28	NA	TRBJ1-1	once	CASGGPHQNTEAFF	TGTGCCAGCGGGGGGCCACACCAGAACACTGAAGCTTTCTTT
TRBV2	TRBD1	TRBJ1-2	NA	CASSEDPGTGVYTF	TGTGCCAGCAGTGAAGACCCCGGGACAGGGGTCTACACCTTC
TRBV5-6	NA	TRBJ2-2	NA	CASSSGLWNTGELFF	TGTGCCAGCAGCTCGGGACTCTGGAACACCGGGGAGCTGTTTTTT
TRBV3-1/TRBV3-2	NA	TRBJ1-2	once	CASSPGGVYGYTF	TGTGCCAGCAGCCCGGGGGGGGTCTATGGCTACACCTTC
TRBV7-9	TRBD1	TRBJ1-1	NA	CASSLAAGGRTEAFF	TGTGCCAGCAGCTTAGCGGCAGGGGGGCGGACTGAAGCTTTCTTT
TRBV6-2/TRBV6-3	NA	TRBJ1-6	few	CASTPGSYNSPLHF	TGTGCCAGCACCCCGGGCTCCTATAATTCACCCCTCCACTTT
TRBV7-2	NA	TRBJ1-1	NA	CASSLELLGRMNTEAFF	TGTGCCAGCAGCTTAGAGCTCCTAGGACGGATGAACACTGAAGCTTTCTTT
TRBV2	TRBD1	TRBJ2-7	NA	CASSRDRVSNEQYF	TGTGCCAGCTCCCGGGACAGGGTGAGCAACGAGCAGTACTTC
TRBV18	NA	TRBJ1-3	NA	CASSPLSQVPSGNTIYF	TGTGCCAGCTCACCCCTTTCACAGGTCCCTTCTGGAAACACCATATATTTT
TRBV9	TRBD2	TRBJ2-1	NA	CASSVEGLVDYNEQFF	TGTGCCAGCAGCGTAGAGGGACTAGTAGACTACAATGAGCAGTTCTTC
TRBV19	TRBD1	TRBJ2-2	NA	CASSPTGGIGAGELFF	TGTGCCAGTAGTCCGACAGGGGGGATAGGTGCCGGGGAGCTGTTTTTT
TRBV6-5	NA	TRBJ1-1	NA	CASRQDFRGTEAFF	TGTGCCAGCAGGCAGGACTTCCGCGGAACTGAAGCTTTCTTT
TRBV6-2/TRBV6-3	NA	TRBJ2-7	NA	CASSYSRTISKGVMDEQYF	TGTGCCAGCAGTTACTCTCGAACGATTTCCAAGGGCGTAATGGACGAGCAGTACTTC
TRBV7-8	NA	TRBJ1-5	NA	CASSLPGRTSNQPQHF	TGTGCCAGCAGCTTACCCGGGCGAACTAGCAATCAGCCCCAGCATTTT
TRBV11-2	NA	TRBJ1-5	NA	CASSLAPNQPQHF	TGTGCCAGCAGCTTAGCACCGAATCAGCCCCAGCATTTT
TRBV28	NA	TRBJ1-2	NA	CASSTPRGGGYGYTF	TGTGCCAGCAGTACCCCCAGGGGAGGAGGGTATGGCTACACCTTC
TRBV11-2	NA	TRBJ2-7	NA	CASSLLLRISYEQYF	TGTGCCAGCAGCCTCCTTTTAAGGATCTCCTACGAGCAGTACTTC
TRBV18	NA	TRBJ2-7	NA	CASSRNRESYEQYF	TGTGCCAGCTCGCGGAACAGGGAATCCTACGAGCAGTACTTC
TRBV4-1	NA	TRBJ1-1	NA	CASSQAPNTEAFF	TGCGCCAGCAGCCAAGCCCCGAACACTGAAGCTTTCTTT
TRBV12-3/TRBV12-4	NA	TRBJ2-6	NA	CASRGNGANVLTF	TGTGCCAGCAGGGGGAATGGGGCCAACGTCCTGACTTTC